These T cell receptor beta chains were read from a single sample in a study of T cells in Graves' hyperthyroidism and ophthalmopathy. TCRdb used MiXCR to reprocess the multiplex PCR reads, holding one entry per CDR3 protein. The table includes about 350,000 distinct CDR3 sequences, over 11% detected once. The specimen was blood. Every receptor here comes from a woman between 25 and 40 years old with Graves' hyperthyroidism. The CDR3 runs from the conserved cysteine through the conserved F or W. The D gene is left open where the match is weak. Only part of the rows carry a size: once, few, many, or a class if the clone is expanded.

clone_size,d_call,j_call,v_call,cdr3_aa,cdr3_nt
many,NA,TRBJ2-3,TRBV10-1,CASSDERRSTDTQYF,TGCGCCAGCAGTGACGAGCGTAGGAGCACAGATACGCAGTATTTT
many,TRBD1,TRBJ1-1,TRBV27,CASGPPTGGTEAFF,TGTGCCAGCGGGCCCCCTACAGGGGGCACTGAAGCTTTCTTT
NA,TRBD2,TRBJ2-7,TRBV3-1,CASSPVGLAGAYEQYF,TGTGCCAGCAGCCCCGTGGGACTAGCGGGAGCCTACGAGCAGTACTTC
NA,NA,TRBJ1-5,TRBV7-2,CASSLFPDSNQPQHF,TGTGCCAGCAGCTTATTCCCGGATAGCAATCAGCCCCAGCATTTT
many,NA,TRBJ1-1,TRBV28,CASRGETIMNTEAFF,TGTGCCAGCAGAGGGGAGACTATCATGAACACTGAAGCTTTCTTT
many,NA,TRBJ2-7,TRBV6-5,CASSYSREQYF,TGTGCCAGCAGTTACTCACGCGAGCAGTACTTC
few,NA,TRBJ2-1,TRBV5-4,CASSAGDRRNEEFF,TGTGCCAGCAGCGCCGGAGACAGACGAAATGAGGAGTTCTTC
NA,TRBD1,TRBJ2-2,TRBV9,CASSGYRGSPGELFF,TGTGCCAGCAGCGGGTACAGGGGTAGCCCCGGGGAGCTGTTTTTT
many,NA,TRBJ1-1,TRBV10-3,CAISESIEGKTEAFF,TGTGCCATCAGTGAGTCGATCGAGGGGAAAACTGAAGCTTTCTTT
NA,NA,TRBJ1-2,TRBV13,CATSLEDSYGYTF,TGTGCCACATCCTTAGAGGACAGCTATGGCTACACCTTC
NA,NA,TRBJ2-3,TRBV15,CATSREQRTDTQYF,TGTGCCACCAGCAGAGAACAGCGCACAGATACGCAGTATTTT
NA,TRBD2,TRBJ2-1,TRBV20-1,CSAVREISYNEQFF,TGCAGTGCCGTGCGGGAGATCTCCTACAATGAGCAGTTCTTC
NA,TRBD1,TRBJ2-3,TRBV6-2/TRBV6-3,CASSTKGQGPEITDTQYF,TGTGCCAGCAGCACCAAGGGACAGGGTCCCGAGATTACAGATACGCAGTATTTT
NA,TRBD1,TRBJ1-5,TRBV20-1,CSARVSTDRGGSQHF,TGCAGTGCTAGAGTTTCCACGGACAGGGGAGGTTCCCAGCATTTT
many,NA,TRBJ2-1,TRBV28,CASRTSGVGSYNEQFF,TGTGCCAGCAGGACCTCCGGGGTGGGCTCCTACAATGAGCAGTTCTTC
few,TRBD1,TRBJ1-2,TRBV2,CASSEARQGAYGYTF,TGTGCCAGCAGTGAAGCCCGACAGGGGGCGTATGGCTACACCTTC
NA,NA,TRBJ2-3,TRBV2,CASSQLAPEPTDTQYF,TGTGCCAGCAGTCAACTAGCTCCAGAGCCCACAGATACGCAGTATTTT
many,NA,TRBJ1-1,TRBV28,CASSWSTEASF,TGTGCCAGCAGTTGGAGTACTGAAGCTTCCTTT
many,NA,TRBJ1-1,TRBV18,CASSPVSVDGAFF,TGTGCCAGCTCACCCGTCTCGGTGGATGGGGCTTTCTTT
few,NA,TRBJ1-5,TRBV7-9,CASSPQGYTDQPQHF,TGTGCCAGCAGTCCACAGGGTTATACGGATCAGCCCCAGCATTTT